This T cell receptor (beta chain) comes out of a study of OX40 agonist ivuxolimab in advanced cancers. Study information: At 82.7% male, the cohort had a mean age of approximately 60 years, ranging from 23 to 79. Earlier treatment with anti-PD-1, anti-PD-L1 or anti-CTLA-4 was permitted, and under 50% had received some. Study findings and constraints: Clonal expansion was seen in CD4+ and CD8+ blood T cells by week 6 at 0.1 to 3.0 mg/kg. Certain nonresponding patients likewise had low normalized T-cell clonal expansion.

This clone came up a few times. Its antigen is unidentified. Assay used: immunoSEQ multiplex PCR; TCRdb lists only in-frame clones, some missing. This sample has 60,000 to 75,000 clones, with about 88% found just once. The input for sequencing was CD4+ or CD8+ T cells sorted from blood, taken in a trial of the OX40 agonist ivuxolimab. The receptor comes from an adult with an advanced solid tumor such as melanoma, head and neck, liver or kidney cancer.

For the CDR3, the DNA is TGTGCCAGCAGCTTCGGGACAGGGGGCGGAAGCAATCAGCCCCAGCATTTT. Amino acids: CASSFGTGGGSNQPQHF. This chain links TRBV11-2 with TRBJ1-5; 12 bases are shared with TRBD1. CDR1 SGHAT and CDR2 FQNNGV come from the germline V gene. With 3 bases clipped from V and 1 base from J, the junction kept 4 bases outside the gene matches. This CDR3 is built from 17 residues.